Below, one T cell receptor beta chain is given with its context. V lost 0 bases and J lost 8; bases outside the gene matches: 9. This CDR3 is built from 15 residues. The germline CDR1 and CDR2 sequences are GTSNPN and SVGIG (reference sequence). Produced via immunoSEQ multiplex PCR; TCRdb's table is partial and in-frame only. The table has about 140,000 clones, almost 90% seen once; the top ten hold 1.5% to 2%. The data were taken from a study of control samples from healthy donors and cancer patients. The TCR comes from a man younger than 35 in good health. Sequencing used blood. The chain links TRBV30 to TRBJ2-2, with 7 bases fitting TRBD2. CDR3 in DNA: TGTGCCTGGAGTGTACTAGCGCGGGTTACTGGGGAGCTGTTTTTT. Encoded protein: CAWSVLARVTGELFF.